This entry concerns a single T cell receptor beta chain. This specimen belongs to a study of blood T cell repertoires in COVID-19. Whole-study context: Donors in the United States, Italy and Spain gave samples during acute or convalescent COVID-19. T cells, B-cell-depleted T cells, or PBMCs supplied cDNA or gDNA.

The CDR3 length is 18 residues. The method was immunoSEQ multiplex PCR; TCRdb's version includes in-frame clones alone and lacks a portion of them. The table shows approximately 120,000 clones, with approximately 87% occurring only once. Source material: peripheral blood. The chain is built from TRBV21-1 and TRBJ2-1; the D segment call TRBD1 is taken from the table without a DNA check. TRBV21-1 is given as a pseudogene. The sequence came from a man in his forties or fifties with acute or convalescent COVID-19. The DNA for the CDR3 is TGTGCCAGCAGCACCCAGACACGTATCACCTACTCCTACAATGAGCAGTTCTTC. Translating it yields CASSTQTRITYSYNEQFF.